These T cell receptor beta chains were read from a single sample in a study of control samples from healthy donors and cancer patients. Measured with immunoSEQ multiplex PCR; TCRdb has only the in-frame clones, and not every one. This sample's table reports 150,000 to 200,000 clones. Sequencing was done on a sample of blood. These receptors were obtained from a woman in her twenties or thirties in good health. Both conserved end residues are part of each CDR3. Fields, in order: V gene, J gene, CDR3 protein.

v_gene: TRBV6-5
j_gene: TRBJ1-3
CDR3aa: CASSYSRRYSGNTIYF

v_gene: TRBV3-1/TRBV3-2
j_gene: TRBJ2-3
CDR3aa: CASSQVDTQYF

v_gene: TRBV27
j_gene: TRBJ1-1
CDR3aa: CASSARGGAEAFF

v_gene: TRBV7-3
j_gene: TRBJ2-3
CDR3aa: CASSSVGRDGTQYF

v_gene: TRBV5-1
j_gene: TRBJ1-1
CDR3aa: CASSLVVGANTEAFF

v_gene: TRBV4-1
j_gene: TRBJ1-2
CDR3aa: CASSQMAYGYTF

v_gene: TRBV19
j_gene: TRBJ2-2
CDR3aa: CASTVGLATGELFF

v_gene: TRBV4-1
j_gene: TRBJ1-3
CDR3aa: CASSQDPQGVVGNTIYF

v_gene: TRBV5-5
j_gene: TRBJ1-5
CDR3aa: CASSLAPDQPQHF

v_gene: TRBV3-1/TRBV3-2
j_gene: TRBJ1-2
CDR3aa: CASSTGAINYGYTF

v_gene: TRBV19
j_gene: TRBJ2-3
CDR3aa: CASSIGLAGPTQYF

v_gene: TRBV7-8
j_gene: TRBJ1-2
CDR3aa: CASSLQGRNGYTF

v_gene: TRBV6-2/TRBV6-3
j_gene: TRBJ1-2
CDR3aa: CASSYAPGDNYGYTF

v_gene: TRBV2
j_gene: TRBJ2-7
CDR3aa: CASSGGAVYEQYF

v_gene: TRBV15
j_gene: TRBJ1-1
CDR3aa: CATRGTDRMNTEAFF

v_gene: TRBV19
j_gene: TRBJ1-3
CDR3aa: CASSISNPGNTIYF

v_gene: TRBV18
j_gene: TRBJ1-2
CDR3aa: CASSPLDGKLNYGYTF

v_gene: TRBV2
j_gene: TRBJ2-7
CDR3aa: CASRKTGSSYEQYF

v_gene: TRBV29-1
j_gene: TRBJ1-6
CDR3aa: CSVIQGFNSPLHF

v_gene: TRBV10-1
j_gene: TRBJ2-2
CDR3aa: CASATGAGRTLTVGELFF

v_gene: TRBV27
j_gene: TRBJ1-2
CDR3aa: CASSLLPGQHGYTF

v_gene: TRBV19
j_gene: TRBJ1-4
CDR3aa: CASSKRAMRQPFYFNEKLFF

v_gene: TRBV5-4
j_gene: TRBJ2-5
CDR3aa: CASSLASRQETQYF

v_gene: TRBV10-3
j_gene: TRBJ1-1
CDR3aa: CAISEARGSGTEAFF

v_gene: TRBV19
j_gene: TRBJ1-3
CDR3aa: CASSFLTGSGNTIYF

v_gene: TRBV4-2
j_gene: TRBJ1-5
CDR3aa: CASSQSNQPQHF

v_gene: TRBV29-1
j_gene: TRBJ1-2
CDR3aa: CSVREEGGIGYTF

v_gene: TRBV14
j_gene: TRBJ2-7
CDR3aa: CASSRPGSSFSYEQYF

v_gene: TRBV12-3/TRBV12-4
j_gene: TRBJ2-7
CDR3aa: CASSLTGTHEQYF

v_gene: TRBV28
j_gene: TRBJ1-4
CDR3aa: CASKGAPNEKLFF

v_gene: TRBV5-1
j_gene: TRBJ1-2
CDR3aa: CASSFEEYYGYTF

v_gene: TRBV11-2
j_gene: TRBJ2-7
CDR3aa: CASGMGTGAYEQYF

v_gene: TRBV7-2
j_gene: TRBJ2-1
CDR3aa: CASSLVSGGEQFF

v_gene: TRBV6-5
j_gene: TRBJ1-3
CDR3aa: CASSYGRGRVGNTIYF

v_gene: TRBV19
j_gene: TRBJ1-5
CDR3aa: CASNDPGQGADQPQHF

v_gene: TRBV20-1
j_gene: TRBJ1-1
CDR3aa: CSASPTGGNWGTEAFF

v_gene: TRBV27
j_gene: TRBJ2-7
CDR3aa: CASSLFGTGDPYEQYF

v_gene: TRBV6-5
j_gene: TRBJ2-7
CDR3aa: CASRRTAYEQYF

v_gene: TRBV11-3
j_gene: TRBJ2-4
CDR3aa: CASSRHLPRRKTGENIQYF

v_gene: TRBV30
j_gene: TRBJ1-1
CDR3aa: CAWSFQYTEAFF

v_gene: TRBV29-1
j_gene: TRBJ2-1
CDR3aa: CSVVGGADNEQFF

v_gene: TRBV10-3
j_gene: TRBJ2-7
CDR3aa: CAVTGNQGYEQYF

v_gene: TRBV18
j_gene: TRBJ1-5
CDR3aa: CASSQGANQPQHF

v_gene: TRBV5-1
j_gene: TRBJ2-3
CDR3aa: CASSIQGAHADTQYF

v_gene: TRBV7-8
j_gene: TRBJ1-4
CDR3aa: CASSLVWGQYLKLFF

v_gene: TRBV7-3
j_gene: TRBJ2-3
CDR3aa: CASSLWGGGTDTQYF

v_gene: TRBV11-1
j_gene: TRBJ2-7
CDR3aa: CASSPRRQASSYEQYF

v_gene: TRBV5-1
j_gene: TRBJ1-1
CDR3aa: CASSVESRGQEAFF

v_gene: TRBV5-1
j_gene: TRBJ1-6
CDR3aa: CASSLQVTNSPLHF

v_gene: TRBV6-1
j_gene: TRBJ2-4
CDR3aa: CASSEGEGRGIQYF

v_gene: TRBV3-1/TRBV3-2
j_gene: TRBJ2-3
CDR3aa: CASSHTSGGPLGTDTQYF

v_gene: TRBV24-1
j_gene: TRBJ1-5
CDR3aa: CATQMGGRQPQHF

v_gene: TRBV6-5
j_gene: TRBJ2-1
CDR3aa: CASSPGISGGHEQFF

v_gene: TRBV7-8
j_gene: TRBJ1-1
CDR3aa: CASSFMAGGTEAFF

v_gene: TRBV30
j_gene: TRBJ1-1
CDR3aa: CAWSVRQGLAFYTEAFF

v_gene: TRBV4-1
j_gene: TRBJ2-2
CDR3aa: CASSPRLGGYGELFF

v_gene: TRBV1
j_gene: TRBJ2-3
CDR3aa: CTSSQEQFTDTQYF

v_gene: TRBV7-9
j_gene: TRBJ2-7
CDR3aa: CASSLGGNYEQYF

v_gene: TRBV19
j_gene: TRBJ1-6
CDR3aa: CASSVNWSSYNSPLHF

v_gene: TRBV7-3
j_gene: TRBJ1-4
CDR3aa: CASSATGALNEKLFF